This T cell receptor beta chain was sequenced in a study of T cell repertoires and HLA-DP antigens. Overall study: CD4+ T cells were cocultured with HeLa cells expressing HLA-DP.

Deep-resolution sequencing targeted about 200,000 T cell genomes in pre-culture CD4+ samples. TCRdb's copy holds only in-frame clones and misses some; the assay was immunoSEQ multiplex PCR. Altogether fewer than 95,000 clones are present, approximately 86% being singletons, with the ten largest covering less than 2%. Overall study findings and caveats: Against both alloantigens, CD137+ clonality was similar, roughly 0.38.

As to this clone: Its specificity is not known.

The TCR sequence derives from a man aged 50-60 years in good health and CMV-seronegative. The sequencing input was CD4+ T cells from PBMCs.

The CDR3 protein is CASSEVGSTDTQYF. The CDR3 DNA reads TGTGCCAGCAGTGAAGTAGGAAGCACAGATACGCAGTATTTT. The rearrangement uses TRBV6-1 and TRBJ2-3; no firm D call. The CDR3 length is 14 residues. Germline CDR1 MNHNS, CDR2 SASEGT. V was pared by 1 base and J by 0 bases, with 5 bases between.